Each of the 14 T cell receptor beta chains below was sequenced from the same sample in a study of beta chain features in type 1 diabetes. Sequenced material consisted of expressed TCRB transcripts (all of the isolated RNA was reverse transcribed). The data were produced by immunoSEQ multiplex PCR, yet TCRdb's version contains in-frame clones alone and is incomplete. Seen here are approximately 380,000 clones, roughly 16% observed once, and the top ten hold approximately 0.019%. Sequencing input: naive CD4+ T cells from blood. These receptors were obtained from a woman under 30 in good health.

This chain joins TRBV11-2 and TRBJ2-7, with TRBD1 matching over 7 bases. The CDR3 is made up of 16 amino acids. The trim removed 5 bases at V and 5 bases at J, leaving 15 bases unmatched. In germline, CDR1 is SGHAT, CDR2 FQNNGV. CDR3 protein: CASSRALTGINDEQYF. The CDR3, as DNA: TGTGCCAGCAGCCGAGCGCTGACAGGGATAAACGACGAGCAGTACTTC.

In nucleotides, the CDR3 is TGTGCCACCGGCGGGGGAGCGGGAAACATTCAGTACTTC. It codes for CATGGGAGNIQYF. The chain employs TRBV15 and TRBJ2-4, with TRBD2 matching over 7 bases. This CDR3 has 13 amino acids. The J segment lost 6 bases and the V segment lost 8 bases, leaving 7 bases of the junction unmatched. Germline CDR1 is LNHNV and CDR2 is YYDKDF (reference sequence).

The V call is TRBV11-2, the J call TRBJ1-2; tentatively, D is TRBD1 (6 bases). CDR3 size: 15 residues. Trimming stripped 5 bases from V and 2 bases from J, with 15 bases between. Germline V CDR1 and CDR2: SGHAT, FQNNGV. The CDR3 reads CASSPGGPSNYGYTF. The CDR3 bases are TGTGCCAGCAGCCCGGGGGGGCCGTCGAACTATGGCTACACCTTC.

This clone was seen more than once but under ten times. The chain employs TRBV5-4 and TRBJ2-5, with D hard to call. Trimming pared 4 bases from V and 5 bases from J, leaving 12 bases between. The CDR3 is 13 amino acids. The germline V gene encodes CDR1 SGHNT and CDR2 YYREEE (reference sequence). Written as DNA, the CDR3 is TGTGCCAGCAGCCTCGACACGGCCGAGACCCAGTACTTC. Translating it yields CASSLDTAETQYF.

This chain uses TRBV7-9 with TRBJ2-3; D is uncertain. Looked up from germline, CDR1 is SEHNR and CDR2 is FQNEAQ (reference sequence). The CDR3 covers 12 residues. With 4 bases removed from V and 4 bases from J, the gap between germline ends came to 6 bases. The CDR3 DNA follows: TGTGCCAGCAGCTATCGGGCAGATACGCAGTATTTT. Protein: CASSYRADTQYF.

This clone was detected only a few times. The CDR3: CASSSTGSYGYTF. The CDR3 bases are TGCGCCAGCAGCTCGACAGGGTCCTATGGCTACACCTTC. J is TRBJ1-2 and V is TRBV5-1, with 7 bases lining up with TRBD1. CDR1 and CDR2 (germline): SGHRS, YFSETQ. This CDR3 contains 13 residues. Losses at the gene ends were 3 bases for V and 4 bases for J; bases not matched to a gene: 3.

The genes are TRBV30 and TRBJ1-5; D is unclear. Germline V gene data show CDR1 as GTSNPN and CDR2 as SVGIG (reference sequence). The CDR3 consists of 13 residues. The ends were cut back, 0 bases at V and 9 bases at J, with 12 bases in the middle. This CDR3 reads CAWSVNAVPPQHF. For the CDR3, the DNA is TGTGCCTGGAGTGTAAATGCAGTCCCGCCCCAGCATTTT.

CDR3 nucleotide sequence: TGTGCCAGCAGCTTAATTCGGCGGGGATTGAGGACTGAAGCTTTCTTT. Amino acid sequence: CASSLIRRGLRTEAFF. The chain links TRBV7-2 to TRBJ1-1; D call uncertain. Trimming shortened V by 2 bases and J by 5 bases, and 18 bases separated the two germline ends. Germline CDR1 SGHTA, CDR2 FQGNSA. This CDR3 spans 16 amino acids.

This clone appeared a few times. V usage is TRBV19 and J usage is TRBJ2-7; the match to TRBD1 covers 8 bases. This CDR3 comprises 14 residues. Trimming cost V 6 bases and J 2 bases; bases outside gene matches: 6. Germline V lookup: CDR1 LNHDA, CDR2 SQIVND (reference sequence). CDR3 loop: CASSTTGGTYEQYF. The CDR3, as DNA: TGTGCCAGTAGCACAACAGGGGGGACCTACGAGCAGTACTTC. Combining the CDR3 with reference TRBV19 and TRBJ2-7 gives the whole variable domain DGGITQSPKYLFRKEGQNVTLSCEQNLNHDAMYWYRQDPGQGLRLIYYSQIVNDFQKGDIAEGYSVSREKKESFPLTVTSAQKNPTAFYLCASSTTGGTYEQYFGPGTRLTVT.

J is TRBJ2-1 and V is TRBV7-2, with no clear D. The CDR3 sequence is 13 residues long. From germline, CDR1 is SGHTA and CDR2 FQGNSA. Trimming left V 1 base short and J 10 bases short, with 11 bases between. CDR3 bases: TGTGCCAGCAGCTTAGAACAGTTTACGGAGCAGTTCTTC. This encodes CASSLEQFTEQFF.

The CDR3 region has the DNA TGTGCCAGTAGTATGGGAGGGGTCGAACGTCAGCCCCAGCATTTT. Protein: CASSMGGVERQPQHF. The V and J genes are TRBV19 and TRBJ1-5, with a weak D call TRBD1 (5 bases). The CDR3 consists of 15 residues. Deletions cut 3 bases from V and 6 bases from J, with 15 bases between. Per germline, CDR1 LNHDA and CDR2 SQIVND (reference sequence).

This clone was found a few times. The chain recombines TRBV30 with TRBJ1-5; a possible D gene is TRBD1 (5 bases). Trimming cost V 2 bases and J 3 bases, with 11 bases left between them. The length of the CDR3 is 14 residues. From germline, CDR1 is GTSNPN and CDR2 SVGIG (reference sequence). The DNA for the CDR3 is TGTGCCTGGAGTAGCGGGACGACCAATCAGCCCCAGCATTTT. It yields the protein CAWSSGTTNQPQHF.

The gene calls are TRBV30 and TRBJ1-1; TRBD1 agrees at 8 bases. Germline values: CDR1 GTSNPN, CDR2 SVGIG (reference sequence). V trimming: 4 bases; J trimming: 5 bases; junction bases outside the gene matches: 12. There are 15 residues in the CDR3. CDR3 protein: CAWTTGDITDTEAFF. DNA of the CDR3: TGTGCCTGGACGACAGGGGATATTACGGATACTGAAGCTTTCTTT.

J is TRBJ2-7 and V is TRBV7-2; possibly TRBD1 for D (6 bases). The CDR3 is 15 amino acids. Per the germline V gene, CDR1 is SGHTA and CDR2 is FQGNSA. Trimming took 4 bases from V and 1 from J, leaving 14 bases between them. The CDR3 DNA reads as TGTGCCAGCAGCTACCGGACAGCTACATCCTACGAGCAGTACTTC. This sequence encodes CASSYRTATSYEQYF.